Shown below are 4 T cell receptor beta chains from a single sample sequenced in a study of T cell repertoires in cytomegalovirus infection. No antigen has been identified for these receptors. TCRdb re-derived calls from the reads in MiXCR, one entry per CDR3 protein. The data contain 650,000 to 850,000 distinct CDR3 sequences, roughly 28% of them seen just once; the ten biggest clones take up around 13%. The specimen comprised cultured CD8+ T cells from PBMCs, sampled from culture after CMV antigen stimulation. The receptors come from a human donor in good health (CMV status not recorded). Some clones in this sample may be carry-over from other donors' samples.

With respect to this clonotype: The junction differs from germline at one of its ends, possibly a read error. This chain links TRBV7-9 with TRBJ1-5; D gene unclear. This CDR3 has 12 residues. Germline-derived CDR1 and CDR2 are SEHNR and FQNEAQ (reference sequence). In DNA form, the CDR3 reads TGTGCCAGCAGCTTAGGGTCAGGTTCCGAGTGTTTT. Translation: CASSLGSGSECF.

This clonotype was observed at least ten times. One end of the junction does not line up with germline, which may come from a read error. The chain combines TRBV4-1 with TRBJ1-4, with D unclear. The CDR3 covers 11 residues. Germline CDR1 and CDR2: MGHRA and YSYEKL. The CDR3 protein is CASSQNEKLFF. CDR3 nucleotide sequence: TGTGCCAGCAGCCAGAATGAAAAACTGTTTTTT.

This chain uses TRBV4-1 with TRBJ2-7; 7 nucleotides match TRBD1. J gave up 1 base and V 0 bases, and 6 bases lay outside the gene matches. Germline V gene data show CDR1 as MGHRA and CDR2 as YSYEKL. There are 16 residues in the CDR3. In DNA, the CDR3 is TGCGCCAGCAGCCAAGACGCGACAGGGCATTCCTACGAGCAGTACTTC. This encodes CASSQDATGHSYEQYF.

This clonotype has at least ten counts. Here the CDR3 DNA reads TGTGCCAGCAGCTTGAGACCCGAGGTAGCGGGGGTCCTAGATACGCAGTATTTT. Its protein is CASSLRPEVAGVLDTQYF. The rearrangement links TRBV7-2 to TRBJ2-3; 9 positions agree with TRBD2. This CDR3 region has 18 residues. The germline V gene encodes CDR1 SGHTA and CDR2 FQGNSA. J gave up 5 bases and V 3 bases, and 15 bases lay outside the gene matches.